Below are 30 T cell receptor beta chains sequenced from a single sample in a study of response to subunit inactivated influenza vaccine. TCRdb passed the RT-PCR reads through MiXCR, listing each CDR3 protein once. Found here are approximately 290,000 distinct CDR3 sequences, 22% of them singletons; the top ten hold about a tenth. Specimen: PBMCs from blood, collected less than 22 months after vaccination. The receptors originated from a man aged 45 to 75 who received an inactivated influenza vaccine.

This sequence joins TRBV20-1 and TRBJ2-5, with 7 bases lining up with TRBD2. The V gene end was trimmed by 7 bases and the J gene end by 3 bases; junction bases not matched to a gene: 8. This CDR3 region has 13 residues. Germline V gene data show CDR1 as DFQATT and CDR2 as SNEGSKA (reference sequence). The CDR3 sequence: CSGWGGGKETQYF. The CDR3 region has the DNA TGCAGTGGTTGGGGCGGGGGAAAAGAGACCCAGTACTTC.

The CDR3 bases are TGTGCCAGCAGCTTAGTTTCGGGAGGTTACACCGGGGAGCTGTTTTTT. The encoded protein is CASSLVSGGYTGELFF. This chain uses TRBV7-8 with TRBJ2-2; 7 nucleotides line up with TRBD2. The V gene end was trimmed by 1 base and the J gene end by 3 bases; junction bases not matched to a gene: 5. Germline V CDR1 and CDR2: SGHVS, FQNEAQ. The CDR3 has 16 amino acids.

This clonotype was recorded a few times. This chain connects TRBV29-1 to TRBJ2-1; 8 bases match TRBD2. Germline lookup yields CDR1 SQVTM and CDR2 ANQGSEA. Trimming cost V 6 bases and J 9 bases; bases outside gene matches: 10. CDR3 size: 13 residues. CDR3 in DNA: TGCAGCGTGGACTCGGGAGGGAGGGGTGAGCAGTTCTTC. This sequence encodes CSVDSGGRGEQFF.

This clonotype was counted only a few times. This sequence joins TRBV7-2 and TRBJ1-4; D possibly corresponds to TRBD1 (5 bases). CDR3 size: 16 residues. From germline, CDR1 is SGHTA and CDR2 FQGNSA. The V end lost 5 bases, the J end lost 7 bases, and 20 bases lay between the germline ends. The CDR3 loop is CASSPTGGQGGEKLFF. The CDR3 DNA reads TGTGCCAGCAGCCCCACCGGCGGGCAGGGTGGTGAAAAACTGTTTTTT.

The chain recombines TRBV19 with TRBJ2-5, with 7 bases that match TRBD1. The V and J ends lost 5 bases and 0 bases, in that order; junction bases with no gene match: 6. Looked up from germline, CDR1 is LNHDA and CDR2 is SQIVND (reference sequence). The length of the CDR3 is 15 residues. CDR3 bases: TGTGCCAGTAGTCCGGGACAGAGAAACCAAGAGACCCAGTACTTC. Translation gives CASSPGQRNQETQYF.

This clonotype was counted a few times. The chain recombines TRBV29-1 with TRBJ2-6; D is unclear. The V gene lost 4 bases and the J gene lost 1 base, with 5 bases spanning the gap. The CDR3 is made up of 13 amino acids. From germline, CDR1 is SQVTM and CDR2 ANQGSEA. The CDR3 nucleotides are TGCAGCGTTGCAGAGTCTGGGGCCAACGTCCTGACTTTC. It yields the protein CSVAESGANVLTF. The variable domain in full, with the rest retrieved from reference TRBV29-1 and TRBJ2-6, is SAVISQKPSRDICQRGTSLTIQCQVDSQVTMMFWYRQQPGQSLTLIATANQGSEATYESGFVIDKFPISRPNLTFSTLTVSNMSPEDSSIYLCSVAESGANVLTFGAGSRLTVL.

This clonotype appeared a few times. The CDR3 reads CASSNDRLSNQPQHF. The CDR3 bases are TGCGCCAGCAGCAATGACCGACTTAGCAATCAGCCCCAGCATTTT. This chain links TRBV5-1 with TRBJ1-5; D is uncertain. The CDR3 totals 15 residues. Germline V gene sequence: CDR1 SGHRS, CDR2 YFSETQ. The V end lost 4 bases, the J end lost 0 bases, and 11 bases lay between the germline ends.

For the CDR3, the DNA is TGCGCCAGCAGCCAAGATCCGGGGGGTGAGCAGTTCTTC. This gives the protein CASSQDPGGEQFF. The genes are TRBV4-3 and TRBJ2-1, with 7 bases that match TRBD2. After removal of 0 bases from V and 9 bases from J, the junction contained 2 bases not matched to a gene. CDR3 size: 13 residues. CDR1 is LGHNA and CDR2 is YSLEER in the germline V gene.

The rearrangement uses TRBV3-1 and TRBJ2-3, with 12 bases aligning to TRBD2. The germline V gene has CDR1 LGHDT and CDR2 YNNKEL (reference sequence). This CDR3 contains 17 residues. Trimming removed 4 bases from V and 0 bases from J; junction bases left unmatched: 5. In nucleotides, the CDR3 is TGTGCCAGCAGCCCGACTAGCGGGGGCCTAAGCACAGATACGCAGTATTTT. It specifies CASSPTSGGLSTDTQYF.

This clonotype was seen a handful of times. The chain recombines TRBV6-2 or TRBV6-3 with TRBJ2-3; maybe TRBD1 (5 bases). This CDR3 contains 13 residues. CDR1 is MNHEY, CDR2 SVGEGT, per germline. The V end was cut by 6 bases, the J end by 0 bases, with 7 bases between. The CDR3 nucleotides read TGTGCCAGCAGACACAGGAGCACAGATACGCAGTATTTT. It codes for CASRHRSTDTQYF.

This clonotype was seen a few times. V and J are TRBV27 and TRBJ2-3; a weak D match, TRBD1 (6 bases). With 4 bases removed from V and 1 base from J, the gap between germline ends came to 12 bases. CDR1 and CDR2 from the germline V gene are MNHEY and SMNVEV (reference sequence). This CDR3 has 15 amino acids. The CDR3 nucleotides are TGTGCCAGCAGTTCAGGGGCCCTGCGCACAGATACGCAGTATTTT. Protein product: CASSSGALRTDTQYF.

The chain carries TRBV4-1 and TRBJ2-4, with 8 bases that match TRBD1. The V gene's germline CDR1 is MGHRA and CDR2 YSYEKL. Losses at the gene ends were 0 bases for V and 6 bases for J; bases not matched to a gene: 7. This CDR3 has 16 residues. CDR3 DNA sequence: TGCGCCAGCAGCCAAGATCGGACAGGGTCGAGAAACATTCAGTACTTC. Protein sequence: CASSQDRTGSRNIQYF.

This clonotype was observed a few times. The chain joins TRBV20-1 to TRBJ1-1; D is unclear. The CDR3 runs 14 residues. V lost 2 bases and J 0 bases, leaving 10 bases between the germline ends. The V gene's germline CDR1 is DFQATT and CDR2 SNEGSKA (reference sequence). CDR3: CSARFWDMNTEAFF. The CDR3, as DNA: TGCAGTGCTAGATTTTGGGATATGAACACTGAAGCTTTCTTT.

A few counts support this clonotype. CDR3 residues: CASSLGRAGGSSYEQYF. In DNA, the CDR3 is TGTGCCAGCAGCTTAGGCCGTGCGGGGGGGAGCTCCTACGAGCAGTACTTC. The chain links TRBV13 to TRBJ2-7; TRBD2 agrees at 9 bases. V trimming: 0 bases; J trimming: 0 bases; junction bases outside the gene matches: 6. CDR3 size: 17 residues. From germline, CDR1 is PRHDT and CDR2 FYEKMQ (reference sequence).

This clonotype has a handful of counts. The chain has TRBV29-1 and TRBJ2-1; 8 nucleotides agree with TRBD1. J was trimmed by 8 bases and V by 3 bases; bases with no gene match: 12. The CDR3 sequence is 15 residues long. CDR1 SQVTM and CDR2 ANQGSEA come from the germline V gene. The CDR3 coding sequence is TGCAGCGTTGATCACAGGGGGACGGGAGTGGATGAGCAGTTCTTC. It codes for CSVDHRGTGVDEQFF.

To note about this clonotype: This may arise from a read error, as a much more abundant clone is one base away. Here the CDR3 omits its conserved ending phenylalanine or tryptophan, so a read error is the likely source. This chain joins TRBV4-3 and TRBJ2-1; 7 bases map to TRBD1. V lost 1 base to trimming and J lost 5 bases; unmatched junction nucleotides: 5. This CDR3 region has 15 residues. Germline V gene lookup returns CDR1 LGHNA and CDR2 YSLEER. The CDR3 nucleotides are TGCGCCAGCAGCCAAGTTCAAGGGGGCAACAATGAGCAGTTCTCC. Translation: CASSQVQGGNNEQFS.

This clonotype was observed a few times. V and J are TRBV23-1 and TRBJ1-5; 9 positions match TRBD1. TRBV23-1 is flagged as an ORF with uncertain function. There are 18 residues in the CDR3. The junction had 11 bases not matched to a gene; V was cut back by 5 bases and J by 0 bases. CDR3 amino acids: CASSSKDRGIYSNQPQHF. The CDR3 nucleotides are TGCGCCAGCAGTAGTAAGGACAGGGGAATTTATAGCAATCAGCCCCAGCATTTT.

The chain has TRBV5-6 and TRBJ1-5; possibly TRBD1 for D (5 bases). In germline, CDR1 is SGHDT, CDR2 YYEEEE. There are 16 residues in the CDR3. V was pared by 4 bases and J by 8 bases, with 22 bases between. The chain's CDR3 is CASSGRGVRAVEPQHF. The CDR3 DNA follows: TGTGCCAGCAGCGGACGCGGAGTCAGGGCGGTAGAGCCCCAGCATTTT.

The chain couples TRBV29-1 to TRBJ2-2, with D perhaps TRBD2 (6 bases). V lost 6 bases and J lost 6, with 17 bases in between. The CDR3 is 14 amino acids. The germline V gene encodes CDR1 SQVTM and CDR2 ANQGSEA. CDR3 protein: CSVGGTEMAGELFF. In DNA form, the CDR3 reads TGCAGCGTAGGTGGGACTGAAATGGCCGGGGAGCTGTTTTTT.

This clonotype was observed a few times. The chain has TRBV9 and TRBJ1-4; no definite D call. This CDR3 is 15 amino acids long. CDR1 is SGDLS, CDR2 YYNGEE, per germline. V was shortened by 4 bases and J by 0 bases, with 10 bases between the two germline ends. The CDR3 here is CASSSSVATNEKLFF. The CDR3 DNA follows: TGTGCCAGCAGCTCCAGCGTTGCAACTAATGAAAAACTGTTTTTT.

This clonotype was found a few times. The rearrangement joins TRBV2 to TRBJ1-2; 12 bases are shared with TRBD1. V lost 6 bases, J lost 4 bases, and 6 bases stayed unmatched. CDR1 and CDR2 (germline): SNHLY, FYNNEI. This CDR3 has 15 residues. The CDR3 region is CASREPGQGAYGYTF. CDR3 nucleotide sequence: TGTGCCAGCAGAGAGCCGGGACAGGGGGCCTATGGCTACACCTTC.

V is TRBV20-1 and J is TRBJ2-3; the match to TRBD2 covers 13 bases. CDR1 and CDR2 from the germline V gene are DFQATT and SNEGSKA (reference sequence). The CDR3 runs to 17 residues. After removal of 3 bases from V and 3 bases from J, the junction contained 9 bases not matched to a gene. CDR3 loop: CSARATSGRIVTDTQYF. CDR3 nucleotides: TGCAGTGCTAGGGCGACTAGCGGGAGGATCGTAACAGATACGCAGTATTTT.

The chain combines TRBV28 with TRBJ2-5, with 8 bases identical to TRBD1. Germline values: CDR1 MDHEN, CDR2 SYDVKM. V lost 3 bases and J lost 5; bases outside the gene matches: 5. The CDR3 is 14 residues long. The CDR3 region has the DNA TGTGCCAGCAGTTTCCTGACAGGGGATGAGACCCAGTACTTC. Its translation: CASSFLTGDETQYF.

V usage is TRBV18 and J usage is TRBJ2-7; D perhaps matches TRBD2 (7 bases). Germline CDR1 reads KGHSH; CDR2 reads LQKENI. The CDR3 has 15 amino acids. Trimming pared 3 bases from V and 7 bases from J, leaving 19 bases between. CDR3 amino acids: CASSPENREGREQYF. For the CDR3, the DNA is TGTGCCAGCTCACCGGAAAACAGGGAGGGAAGGGAGCAGTACTTC.

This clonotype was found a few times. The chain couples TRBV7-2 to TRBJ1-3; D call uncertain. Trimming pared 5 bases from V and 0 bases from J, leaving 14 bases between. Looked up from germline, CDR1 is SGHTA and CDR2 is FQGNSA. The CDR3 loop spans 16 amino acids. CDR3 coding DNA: TGTGCCAGCAGCCCGAGAGGGAGCTACTCTGGAAACACCATATATTTT. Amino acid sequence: CASSPRGSYSGNTIYF.

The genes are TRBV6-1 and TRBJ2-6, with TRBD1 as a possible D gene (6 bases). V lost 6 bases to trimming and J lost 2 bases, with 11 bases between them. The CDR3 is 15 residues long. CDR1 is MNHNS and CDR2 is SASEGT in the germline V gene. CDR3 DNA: TGTGCCAGCAGGGACAGAGGCACTGGGGCCAACGTCCTGACTTTC. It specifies CASRDRGTGANVLTF.

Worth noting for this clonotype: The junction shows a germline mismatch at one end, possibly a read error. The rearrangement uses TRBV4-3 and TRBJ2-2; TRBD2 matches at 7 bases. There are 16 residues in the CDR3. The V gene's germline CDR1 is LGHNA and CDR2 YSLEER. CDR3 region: CVSSLGGSGIDGELFF. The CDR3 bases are TGCGTCAGCAGCCTGGGGGGGAGCGGGATTGACGGGGAGCTGTTTTTT.

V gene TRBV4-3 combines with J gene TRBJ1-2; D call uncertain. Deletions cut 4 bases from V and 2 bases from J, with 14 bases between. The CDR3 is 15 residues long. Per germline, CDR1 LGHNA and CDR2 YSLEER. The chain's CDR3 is CASSPGRTLNYGYTF. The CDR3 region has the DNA TGCGCCAGCAGCCCAGGACGGACTTTAAACTATGGCTACACCTTC.

The CDR3 DNA reads as TGTGCCAGCAGTTCGGCTGCGGGAGAGGACACAGATACGCAGTATTTT. This encodes CASSSAAGEDTDTQYF. The rearrangement links TRBV28 to TRBJ2-3, with 7 nucleotides matching TRBD2. The junction had 9 bases not matched to a gene; V was cut back by 4 bases and J by 2 bases. The V gene's germline CDR1 is MDHEN and CDR2 SYDVKM. The CDR3 is 16 amino acids.

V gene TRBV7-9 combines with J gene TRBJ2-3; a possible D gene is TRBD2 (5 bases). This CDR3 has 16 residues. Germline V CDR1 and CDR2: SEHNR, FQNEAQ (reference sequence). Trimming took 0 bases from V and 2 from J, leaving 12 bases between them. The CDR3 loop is CASSLAQRLTTDTQYF. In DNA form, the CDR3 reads TGTGCCAGCAGCTTAGCGCAAAGACTAACCACAGATACGCAGTATTTT.